This TCR beta chain was sequenced during a study of CD8 T cells in Susac syndrome. Study conclusions and caveats: The study admitted that it had a relatively small number of individuals in its TCR sequencing and HLA analysis.

About this clonotype: Its antigen is not identified.

Germline V gene lookup returns CDR1 SEHNR and CDR2 FQNEAQ (reference sequence). The CDR3 extends over 13 amino acids. The germline V and J ends were trimmed by 5 bases and 9 bases, with 14 bases remaining between them. Sequencing of TCR beta was performed on blood CD8+ and CD4+ T cells. An input of about 0.45 to 1 ug of RNA was subjected to reverse transcription using random hexamers. TCR beta CDR3 was amplified by immunoSEQ covering 54 Vbeta and 13 Jbeta. TCRdb reanalysed the immunoSEQ multiplex PCR reads using MiXCR and keeps one entry per CDR3 protein. The data hold about 440,000 distinct CDR3 sequences, with around 85% observed a single time.

The rearrangement joins TRBV7-9 to TRBJ2-1; D could derive from TRBD1 or TRBD2 (5 bases each). This sequence originates from a human donor with multiple sclerosis. Sequencing was carried out using CD8+ T cells from PBMCs. For the CDR3, the DNA is TGTGCCAGCAGCCTCGGGGCCGGAGGTGAGCAGTTCTTC. It translates to CASSLGAGGEQFF.